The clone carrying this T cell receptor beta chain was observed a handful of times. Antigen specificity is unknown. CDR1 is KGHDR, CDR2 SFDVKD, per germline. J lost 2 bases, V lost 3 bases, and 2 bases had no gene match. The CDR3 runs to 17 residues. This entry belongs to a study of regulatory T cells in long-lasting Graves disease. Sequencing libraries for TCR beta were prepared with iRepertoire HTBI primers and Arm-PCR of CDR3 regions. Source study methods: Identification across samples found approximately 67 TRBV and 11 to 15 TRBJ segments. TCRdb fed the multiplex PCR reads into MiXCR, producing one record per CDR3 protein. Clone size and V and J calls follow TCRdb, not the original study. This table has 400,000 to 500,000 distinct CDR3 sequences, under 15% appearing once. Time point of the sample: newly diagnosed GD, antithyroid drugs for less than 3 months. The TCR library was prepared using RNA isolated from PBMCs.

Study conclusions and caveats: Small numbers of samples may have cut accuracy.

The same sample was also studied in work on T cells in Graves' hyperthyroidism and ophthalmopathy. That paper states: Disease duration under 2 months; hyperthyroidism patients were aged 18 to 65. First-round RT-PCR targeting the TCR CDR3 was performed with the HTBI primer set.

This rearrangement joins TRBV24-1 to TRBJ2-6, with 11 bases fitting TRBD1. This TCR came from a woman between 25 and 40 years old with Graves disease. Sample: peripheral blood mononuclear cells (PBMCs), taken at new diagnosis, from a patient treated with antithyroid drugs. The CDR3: CATSDVDRGPGANVLTF. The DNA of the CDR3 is TGTGCCACCAGTGATGTGGACAGGGGGCCTGGGGCCAACGTCCTGACTTTC.